The 7 T cell receptor beta chains below were found in one sample sequenced in a study of cytomegalovirus exposure and HLA in healthy donors. It was with 60 Vbeta and 13 Jbeta primers that the PCR ran. Produced via immunoSEQ multiplex PCR; TCRdb's table is partial and in-frame only. The sample lists fewer than 300,000 clones, around 86% seen once, with roughly 4% in the top ten. Sequenced material: PBMCs. The receptors derive from a man aged 40-49 years in good health and CMV-seropositive.

V and J are TRBV5-4 and TRBJ2-1; D is perhaps TRBD2 (5 bases). CDR1 and CDR2 from the germline V gene are SGHNT and YYREEE (reference sequence). This CDR3 spans 11 amino acids. The DNA of the CDR3 is TGTGCTTCCTTAGCGTACAATGAGCAGTTCTTC. This gives the protein CASLAYNEQFF.

The chain joins TRBV5-1 to TRBJ2-2; TRBD1 matches at 9 bases. V was clipped by 4 bases and J by 1 base; unmatched bases: 2. This CDR3 spans 15 amino acids. Germline V gene lookup returns CDR1 SGHRS and CDR2 YFSETQ. CDR3 DNA sequence: TGCGCCAGCAGCCCGACAGGGGGGAACACCGGGGAGCTGTTTTTT. Translation: CASSPTGGNTGELFF.

The gene calls are TRBV2 and TRBJ2-7, with a possible D match to TRBD1 (5 bases). The CDR3 length is 15 residues. Trimming removed 7 bases from V and 3 bases from J, with 19 bases in between. Germline V CDR1 and CDR2: SNHLY, FYNNEI. This chain's CDR3 is CASTGERTPHYEQYF. Here the CDR3 DNA reads TGTGCCAGCACGGGTGAAAGGACACCACACTACGAGCAGTACTTC.

The chain recombines TRBV21-1 with TRBJ1-2; TRBD1 is taken as the D call from the table, unchecked against the DNA. TRBV21-1 is a listed pseudogene. The CDR3 sequence is 14 residues long. In DNA form, the CDR3 reads TGTGCCAGCAGCGTAAACAGGAAAAACTATGGCTACACCTTC. Encoded protein: CASSVNRKNYGYTF.

The chain uses TRBV4-3 and TRBJ2-7, with 8 nucleotides matching TRBD1. Germline trimming cut 1 base from V and 5 bases from J; bases unmatched to any gene: 10. Germline CDR1 reads LGHNA; CDR2 reads YSLEER. This CDR3 contains 16 residues. For the CDR3, the DNA is TGCGCCAGCAGCCAAGGGGGCCGGACAGGGTCTCACGAGCAGTACTTC. Translating it yields CASSQGGRTGSHEQYF.

This chain joins TRBV14 and TRBJ2-7; 8 bases align to TRBD1. The CDR3 is 14 amino acids. With 0 bases clipped from V and 3 bases from J, the junction kept 1 base outside the gene matches. The germline V gene has CDR1 SGHDN and CDR2 FVKESK. CDR3 sequence: CASSQDTGGYEQYF. The CDR3, as DNA: TGTGCCAGCAGCCAAGATACAGGGGGCTACGAGCAGTACTTC.

V gene TRBV27 combines with J gene TRBJ2-5, with 7 bases matching TRBD2. The germline gives CDR1 MNHEY, CDR2 SMNVEV (reference sequence). This CDR3 region has 13 residues. The J segment lost 8 bases and the V segment lost 5 bases, leaving 8 bases of the junction unmatched. The CDR3 region has the DNA TGTGCCAGCAGTCTTACTAGCGTGACAACCCAGTACTTC. This codes for CASSLTSVTTQYF.